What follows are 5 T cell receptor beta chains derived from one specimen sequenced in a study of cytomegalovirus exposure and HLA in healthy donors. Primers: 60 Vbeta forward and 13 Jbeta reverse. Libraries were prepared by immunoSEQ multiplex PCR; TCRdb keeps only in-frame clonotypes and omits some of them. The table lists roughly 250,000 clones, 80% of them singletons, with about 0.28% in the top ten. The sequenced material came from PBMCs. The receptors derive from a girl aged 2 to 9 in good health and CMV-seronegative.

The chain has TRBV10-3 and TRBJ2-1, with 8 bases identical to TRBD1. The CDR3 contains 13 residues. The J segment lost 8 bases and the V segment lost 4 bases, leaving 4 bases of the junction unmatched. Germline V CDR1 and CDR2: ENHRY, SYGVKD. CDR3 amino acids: CAISGTGRDEQFF. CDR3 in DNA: TGTGCCATCAGTGGGACAGGGCGGGATGAGCAGTTCTTC.

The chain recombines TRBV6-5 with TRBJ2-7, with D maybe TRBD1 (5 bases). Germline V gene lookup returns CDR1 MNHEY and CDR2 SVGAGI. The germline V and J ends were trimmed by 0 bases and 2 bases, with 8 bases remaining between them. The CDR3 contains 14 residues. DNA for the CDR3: TGTGCCAGCAGTTACTCCGAAGGGGCCTACGAGCAGTACTTC. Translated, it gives CASSYSEGAYEQYF.

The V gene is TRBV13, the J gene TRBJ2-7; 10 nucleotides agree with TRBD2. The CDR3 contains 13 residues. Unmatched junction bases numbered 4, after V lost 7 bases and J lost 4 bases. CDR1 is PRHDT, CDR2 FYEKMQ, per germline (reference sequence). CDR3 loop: CASMGTSDYEQYF. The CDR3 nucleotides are TGTGCCAGCATGGGGACTAGCGATTACGAGCAGTACTTC. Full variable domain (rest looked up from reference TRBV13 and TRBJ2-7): AAGVIQSPRHLIKEKRETATLKCYPIPRHDTVYWYQQGPGQDPQFLISFYEKMQSDKGSIPDRFSAQQFSDYHSELNMSSLELGDSALYFCASMGTSDYEQYFGPGTRLTVT.

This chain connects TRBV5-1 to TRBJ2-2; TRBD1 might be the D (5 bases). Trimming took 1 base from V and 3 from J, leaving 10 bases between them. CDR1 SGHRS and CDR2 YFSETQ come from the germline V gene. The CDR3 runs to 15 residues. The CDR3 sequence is CASSLSGSDTGELFF. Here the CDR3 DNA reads TGCGCCAGCAGCTTGTCAGGGTCGGACACCGGGGAGCTGTTTTTT.

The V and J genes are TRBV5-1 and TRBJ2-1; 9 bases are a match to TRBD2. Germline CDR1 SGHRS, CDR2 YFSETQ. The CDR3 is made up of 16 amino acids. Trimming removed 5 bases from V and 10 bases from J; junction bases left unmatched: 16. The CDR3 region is CASSSSSGGPTREQFF. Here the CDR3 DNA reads TGCGCCAGCAGTTCGAGTAGCGGGGGCCCTACGAGGGAGCAGTTCTTC.